This T cell receptor (beta chain) was captured in a study of T cell responses to AZD1222 COVID-19 vaccine. Study outcomes and limitations: Females made up more of the donors, who were largely white British, and clonal diversity may have come out too low.

This clone was observed a few times. Antigen unknown. With V trimmed by 0 bases and J by 2 bases, 4 bases remained unmatched. Germline CDR1 SGDLS, CDR2 YYNGEE. CDR3 size: 15 residues. TCRdb keeps only in-frame clones here, not all; method: immunoSEQ multiplex PCR. Seen here are 66,000 or so clones, roughly nine tenths observed once, and the top ten hold around 15%. The chain combines TRBV9 with TRBJ2-5, with 7 positions matching TRBD2. Specimen: peripheral blood, collected on day 0 of AZD1222 vaccination. This clonotype was sampled from an adult in good health. For the CDR3, the DNA is TGTGCCAGCAGCGTAGCCCCGGGGGGACAAGAGACCCAGTACTTC. Translation gives CASSVAPGGQETQYF.